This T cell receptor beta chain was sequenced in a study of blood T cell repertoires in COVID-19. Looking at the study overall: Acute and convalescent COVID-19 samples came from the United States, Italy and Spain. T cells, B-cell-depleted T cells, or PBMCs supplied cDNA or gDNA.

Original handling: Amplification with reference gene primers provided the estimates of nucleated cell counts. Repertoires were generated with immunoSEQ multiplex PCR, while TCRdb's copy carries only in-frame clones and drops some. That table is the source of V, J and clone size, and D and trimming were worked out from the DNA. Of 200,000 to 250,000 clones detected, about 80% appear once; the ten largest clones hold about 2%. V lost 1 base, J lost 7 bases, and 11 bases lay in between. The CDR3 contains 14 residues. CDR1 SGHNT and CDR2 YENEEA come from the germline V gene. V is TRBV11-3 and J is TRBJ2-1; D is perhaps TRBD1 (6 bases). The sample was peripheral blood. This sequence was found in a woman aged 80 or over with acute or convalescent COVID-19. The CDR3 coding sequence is TGTGCCAGCAGCTTAGGGACAGCACTGAATGAGCAGTTCTTC. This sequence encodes CASSLGTALNEQFF.